The clone carrying this TCR beta chain was detected a few times. Antigen unknown. Germline assignment: CDR1 SGHAT and CDR2 FQNNGV. The CDR3 covers 15 residues. With 5 bases removed from V and 9 bases from J, the gap between germline ends came to 17 bases. This sample was included in a study of T cells after yellow fever vaccination. It was through 5'RACE template switching that TCR cDNA was made, with a universal primer site and UMIs added. TCRdb fed the 5' RACE reads into MiXCR, producing one record per CDR3 protein. The profile shows under 550,000 distinct CDR3 sequences, less than 25% of them singletons. Whole-study findings and limits: It was a weaker secondary response, yet one that peaked faster, at day 5 versus 15.

The TCR was taken from a man aged 18 to 30 who received the YFV17D yellow fever vaccine. V is TRBV11-2 and J is TRBJ1-6, with D possibly TRBD1 on 5 matching bases. Specimen: PBMCs, collected around 3 weeks after the first yellow fever vaccination. The DNA of the CDR3 is TGTGCCAGCAGCCCGATGACAGTCCAACTTTCACCCCTCCACTTT. Amino acid sequence: CASSPMTVQLSPLHF.